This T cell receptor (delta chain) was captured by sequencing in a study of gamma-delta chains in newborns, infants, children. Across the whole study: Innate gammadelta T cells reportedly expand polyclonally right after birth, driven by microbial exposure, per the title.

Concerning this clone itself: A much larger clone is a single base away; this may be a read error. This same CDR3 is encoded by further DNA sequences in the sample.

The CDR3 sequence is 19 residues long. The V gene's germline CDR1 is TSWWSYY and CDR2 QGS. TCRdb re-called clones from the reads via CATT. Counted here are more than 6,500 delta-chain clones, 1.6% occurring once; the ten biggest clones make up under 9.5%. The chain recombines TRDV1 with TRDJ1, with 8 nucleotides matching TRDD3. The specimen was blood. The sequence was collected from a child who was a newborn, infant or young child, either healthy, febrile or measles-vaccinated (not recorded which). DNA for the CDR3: TGCGCTCTTTACGCATTTGGAGGAGCACTGGGGGTTCACACCGATAAACTCATCTTT. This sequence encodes CALYAFGGALGVHTDKLIF.